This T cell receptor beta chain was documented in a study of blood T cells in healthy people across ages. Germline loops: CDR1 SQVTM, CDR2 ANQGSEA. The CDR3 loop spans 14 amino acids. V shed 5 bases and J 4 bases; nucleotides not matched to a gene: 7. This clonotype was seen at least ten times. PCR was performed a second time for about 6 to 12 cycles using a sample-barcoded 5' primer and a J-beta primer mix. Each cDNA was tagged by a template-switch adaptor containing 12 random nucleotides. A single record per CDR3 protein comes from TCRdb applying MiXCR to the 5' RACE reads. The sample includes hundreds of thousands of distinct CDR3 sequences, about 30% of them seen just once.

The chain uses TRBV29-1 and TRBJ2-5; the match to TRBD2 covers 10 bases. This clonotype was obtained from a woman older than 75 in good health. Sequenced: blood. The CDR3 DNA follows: TGCAGCGTTTCAGGACTAGCGGAGGGAGAGACCCAGTACTTC. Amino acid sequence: CSVSGLAEGETQYF.